This TCR beta chain was captured by sequencing in a study of OX40 agonist ivuxolimab in advanced cancers. Study-wide findings and caveats: Low normalized T-cell clonal expansion also characterized some of the nonresponders.

CDR1 and CDR2 from the germline V gene are LGHNA and YNFKEQ. This CDR3 has 22 amino acids. The germline V and J ends were trimmed by 0 bases and 0 bases, with 26 bases remaining between them. This clone was counted a single time. Its antigen is not known. TCRdb's copy holds only in-frame clones and misses some; the assay was immunoSEQ multiplex PCR. Of around 100,000 clones detected, about 88% appear once; the ten largest clones hold roughly 0.33%. Sequencing was performed on CD4+ or CD8+ T cells sorted from blood, taken in a trial of the OX40 agonist ivuxolimab. The chain combines TRBV4-2 with TRBJ1-4; a possible D gene is TRBD1 (6 bases). The sequence was obtained from an adult with an advanced solid tumor such as melanoma, head and neck, liver or kidney cancer. Written as DNA, the CDR3 is TGTGCCAGCAGCCAAGATAGTTCGGTGGTACAGGGAATCGCCTCAACTAATGAAAAACTGTTTTTT. As protein: CASSQDSSVVQGIASTNEKLFF.